This T cell receptor (beta chain) was recovered during a study of monozygotic twins with inflammatory bowel disease. Study-level results: Evidence did not back any single strong signal or clonotype linked to IBD. Fewer shared clonotypes with others were found in IBD patients than in healthy twins, especially with disease activity.

In regard to this clonotype: Its antigen is as yet unknown.

The CDR3 consists of 18 residues. No DNA is given; TCRdb re-called the 5' RACE reads and lists each CDR3 protein once. The ten top clones account for 7.4%, within a sample of some 160,000 distinct CDR3 sequences. The chain uses TRBV12-3 or TRBV12-4 and TRBJ1-1; TCRdb lists TRBD1, though no DNA is available to test this call. The source of this sequence is a human donor with ulcerative colitis or Crohn's disease, or a healthy co-twin of an affected twin (not recorded which). What was sequenced was blood. CDR3 in amino acids: CASSLGGGPQKSHTEAFF.